This entry lists 16 T cell receptor beta chains sequenced from one sample in a study of T cell changes during pregnancy in multiple sclerosis. The method was immunoSEQ multiplex PCR; TCRdb's version includes in-frame clones alone and lacks a portion of them. The sample includes around 21,000 clones, around 89% of them seen just once. The sample consisted of CD8+ T cells from peripheral blood mononuclear cells, taken in the first trimester of pregnancy. These receptor sequences come from a female donor with multiple sclerosis, enrolled in a pregnancy study.

J is TRBJ2-5 and V is TRBV14; D gene unclear. Trimming pared 4 bases from V and 5 bases from J, leaving 23 bases between. CDR1 and CDR2 (germline): SGHDN, FVKESK. CDR3 length: 17 residues. The DNA for the CDR3 is TGTGCCAGCAGCCTTTTCTGGAGCCCCGACGGTTCGGAGACCCAGTACTTC. Translating it yields CASSLFWSPDGSETQYF.

The chain is built from TRBV7-9 and TRBJ2-1, with D uncertain. V lost 5 bases and J 10 bases, leaving 12 bases between the germline ends. Germline V lookup: CDR1 SEHNR, CDR2 FQNEAQ (reference sequence). There are 12 residues in the CDR3. CDR3 in DNA: TGTGCCAGCAGCCCTCGAGCCTGGGAGCAGTTCTTC. This translates into CASSPRAWEQFF.

This chain connects TRBV4-1 to TRBJ1-3, with D possibly TRBD1 on 5 matching bases. The V end lost 2 bases, the J end lost 1 base, and 9 bases lay between the germline ends. Germline CDR1 MGHRA, CDR2 YSYEKL. The length of the CDR3 is 15 residues. CDR3 sequence: CASSQFQGSGNTIYF. The CDR3 nucleotides read TGCGCCAGCAGCCAATTCCAGGGATCTGGAAACACCATATATTTT.

The table lists this clone with a count of one. The chain links TRBV9 to TRBJ1-2; no clear D gene. Between the trimmed V and J ends, which lost 4 bases and 2 bases, there was a span of 12 bases. The CDR3 length is 14 residues. Germline V gene data show CDR1 as SGDLS and CDR2 as YYNGEE. This chain's CDR3 is CASSRLRVNYGYTF. CDR3 in DNA: TGTGCCAGCAGCCGCCTCCGGGTGAACTATGGCTACACCTTC.

There are a few counts of this clone. The genes are TRBV27 and TRBJ2-3, with D maybe TRBD1 (6 bases). V lost 5 bases and J 2 bases, leaving 14 bases between the germline ends. The germline V gene encodes CDR1 MNHEY and CDR2 SMNVEV (reference sequence). CDR3 length: 15 residues. CDR3 sequence: CASSEQGPLTDTQYF. The CDR3 nucleotides read TGTGCCAGCAGTGAACAGGGACCTCTCACAGATACGCAGTATTTT.

The chain links TRBV4-2 to TRBJ2-1; D uncertain. The germline V and J ends were trimmed by 1 base and 4 bases, with 17 bases remaining between them. The CDR3 is 17 amino acids. The germline CDR1 and CDR2 sequences are LGHNA and YNFKEQ. The CDR3 sequence: CASSQGRGRNSYNEQFF. Here the CDR3 DNA reads TGTGCCAGCAGCCAAGGACGAGGCCGAAATTCTTACAATGAGCAGTTCTTC.

The gene calls are TRBV29-1 and TRBJ2-5, with 7 bases aligning to TRBD2. This CDR3 is 12 amino acids long. Per the germline V gene, CDR1 is SQVTM and CDR2 is ANQGSEA. V lost 5 bases and J lost 1; bases outside the gene matches: 1. Here the CDR3 reads CSVRTSQETQYF. CDR3 in DNA: TGCAGCGTTCGGACTAGCCAAGAGACCCAGTACTTC.

V and J are TRBV19 and TRBJ2-7; perhaps TRBD1 as D (6 bases). CDR1 is LNHDA and CDR2 is SQIVND in the germline V gene (reference sequence). V was pared by 5 bases and J by 4 bases, with 21 bases between. The CDR3 is 16 amino acids. CDR3 coding DNA: TGTGCCAGTAGTGCCTACAGCGGTGGGGGCTTTTACGAGCAGTACTTC. Its protein is CASSAYSGGGFYEQYF. The variable domain in full, completed from reference TRBV19 and TRBJ2-7, reads DGGITQSPKYLFRKEGQNVTLSCEQNLNHDAMYWYRQDPGQGLRLIYYSQIVNDFQKGDIAEGYSVSREKKESFPLTVTSAQKNPTAFYLCASSAYSGGGFYEQYFGPGTRLTVT.

V is TRBV30 and J is TRBJ2-7; 9 bases map to TRBD2. The CDR3 length is 12 residues. J was trimmed by 4 bases and V by 5 bases; bases with no gene match: 3. Germline V CDR1 and CDR2: GTSNPN, SVGIG (reference sequence). The CDR3 DNA reads TGTGCCTGGGGAAGCGGGGGGTACGAGCAGTACTTC. Amino acids: CAWGSGGYEQYF.

The rearrangement links TRBV6-6 to TRBJ1-1, with a possible D match to TRBD1 (6 bases). CDR1 and CDR2 from the germline V gene are MNHNY and SVGAGI (reference sequence). The V end lost 5 bases, the J end lost 3 bases, and 16 bases lay between the germline ends. The CDR3 is 15 residues long. In DNA form, the CDR3 reads TGTGCCAGCAGTCTCAACAGGGTTATGGACACTGAAGCTTTCTTT. Translating gives CASSLNRVMDTEAFF.

This chain connects TRBV6-1 to TRBJ1-6, with 8 positions matching TRBD1. From germline, CDR1 is MNHNS and CDR2 SASEGT. V was clipped by 4 bases and J by 9 bases; unmatched bases: 8. The length of the CDR3 is 15 residues. The CDR3 region has the DNA TGTGCCAGCAGTGTGTCGCCCGGGACAGGTTCACCCCTCCACTTT. It yields the protein CASSVSPGTGSPLHF.

V and J are TRBV4-2 and TRBJ2-7, with 9 bases that match TRBD2. The CDR3 covers 13 residues. Germline V gene sequence: CDR1 LGHNA, CDR2 YNFKEQ. V was pared by 4 bases and J by 6 bases, with 4 bases of the junction left unmatched. The CDR3 sequence is CASSLAGEGEQYF. The CDR3 nucleotides are TGTGCCAGCAGCCTAGCGGGAGAAGGCGAGCAGTACTTC.

On this clone itself: One junction end does not reproduce the germline sequence, and a read error may be involved. CDR3 sequence (DNA): TGTGCCTGGAGGTCCCTGGGGGGGATGAAAACTGAAGCTTTCTTT. This codes for CAWRSLGGMKTEAFF. The chain uses TRBV30 and TRBJ1-1, with D possibly matching TRBD1 (5 bases). The CDR3 extends over 15 amino acids. The germline V gene encodes CDR1 GTSNPN and CDR2 SVGIG (reference sequence).

Only one count was recorded for this clone. DNA for the CDR3: TGTGCCAGCAGTTTAGGGGGGATTAGGACTGAAGCTTTCTTT. Translating it yields CASSLGGIRTEAFF. The chain couples TRBV27 to TRBJ1-1; a possible D gene is TRBD1 (5 bases). CDR1 is MNHEY, CDR2 SMNVEV, per germline (reference sequence). Trimming left V 2 bases short and J 5 bases short, with 12 bases between. The length of the CDR3 is 14 residues.

This chain links TRBV27 with TRBJ2-3; 7 bases map to TRBD1. The CDR3 is made up of 15 amino acids. Germline trimming cut 4 bases from V and 1 base from J; bases unmatched to any gene: 5. The germline gives CDR1 MNHEY, CDR2 SMNVEV (reference sequence). In nucleotides, the CDR3 is TGTGCCAGCAGTTCACGGCAGGGGGGCACAGATACGCAGTATTTT. This gives the protein CASSSRQGGTDTQYF.

A few counts support this clone. The chain has TRBV7-2 and TRBJ2-1; 7 positions match TRBD1. CDR1 is SGHTA and CDR2 is FQGNSA in the germline V gene. The CDR3 contains 17 residues. V shed 5 bases and J 2 bases; nucleotides not matched to a gene: 12. CDR3 nucleotide sequence: TGTGCCAGCAGCCCAACTTGGGGGACAGTACCCTACAATGAGCAGTTCTTC. Its translation is CASSPTWGTVPYNEQFF. The whole variable domain, remainder taken from reference TRBV7-2 and TRBJ2-1, is GAGVSQSPSNKVTEKGKDVELRCDPISGHTALYWYRQSLGQGLEFLIYFQGNSAPDKSGLPSDRFSAERTGGSVSTLTIQRTQQEDSAVYLCASSPTWGTVPYNEQFFGPGTRLTVL.